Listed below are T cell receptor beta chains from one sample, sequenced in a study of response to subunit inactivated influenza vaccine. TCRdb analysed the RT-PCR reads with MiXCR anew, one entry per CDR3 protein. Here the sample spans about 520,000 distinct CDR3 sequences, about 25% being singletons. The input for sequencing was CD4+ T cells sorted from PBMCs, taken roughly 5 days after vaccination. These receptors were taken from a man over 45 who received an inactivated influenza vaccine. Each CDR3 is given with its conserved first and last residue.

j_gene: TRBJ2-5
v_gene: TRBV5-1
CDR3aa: CASRMDLQETQYF

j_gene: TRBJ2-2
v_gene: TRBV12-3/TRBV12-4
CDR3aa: CASSPLFGGGTGELFF

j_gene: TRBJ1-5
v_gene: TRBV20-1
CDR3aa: CSAAGGSRWEPQHF

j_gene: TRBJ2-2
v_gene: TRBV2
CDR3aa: CASSKGGTDTGELFF

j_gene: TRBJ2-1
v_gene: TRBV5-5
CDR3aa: CASRDYKQWNEQFF

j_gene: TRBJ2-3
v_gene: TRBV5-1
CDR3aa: CASSSGQGRTDTQYF

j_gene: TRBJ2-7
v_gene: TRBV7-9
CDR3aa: CASSSQMGGFGQYF

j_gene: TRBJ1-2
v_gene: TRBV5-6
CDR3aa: CASTWDFEGGYTF

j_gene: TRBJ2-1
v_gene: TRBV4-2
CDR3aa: CASSQWDGGSYNEQFF

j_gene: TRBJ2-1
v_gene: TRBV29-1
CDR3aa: CSATPGLRYNEQFF

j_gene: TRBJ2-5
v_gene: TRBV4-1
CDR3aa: CASSQGPGSQETQYF

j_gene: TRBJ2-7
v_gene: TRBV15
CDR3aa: CATSRDQGREQYF

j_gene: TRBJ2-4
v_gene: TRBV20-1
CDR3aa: CSAPGLTSPNIQYF

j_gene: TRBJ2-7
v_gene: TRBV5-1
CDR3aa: CASSLASGGANTYEQYF

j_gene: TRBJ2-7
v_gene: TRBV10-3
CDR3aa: CAITPEVLREQYF

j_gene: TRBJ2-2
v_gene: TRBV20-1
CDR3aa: CSARDFSGRGTGELFF

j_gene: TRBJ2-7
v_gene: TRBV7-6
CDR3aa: CASSLGPSLYEQYF

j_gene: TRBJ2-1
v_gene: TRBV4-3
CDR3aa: CASSQEVQGLVNEQFF

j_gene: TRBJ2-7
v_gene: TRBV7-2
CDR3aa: CASSLQGAHYEQYF

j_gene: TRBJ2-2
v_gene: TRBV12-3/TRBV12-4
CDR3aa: CASSPPTAGELFF

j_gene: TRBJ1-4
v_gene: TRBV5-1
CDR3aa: CASSLGDPKREKLFF

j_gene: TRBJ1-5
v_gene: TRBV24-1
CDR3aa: CATRGAANQPQHF

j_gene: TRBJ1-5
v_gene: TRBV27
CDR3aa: CASSLSVWTDQPQHF

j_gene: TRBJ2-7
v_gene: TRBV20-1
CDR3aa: CSASTGVSYEQYF

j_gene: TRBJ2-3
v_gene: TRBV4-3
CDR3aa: CASSQGAGADTQYF